Each of the 21 T cell receptor beta chains below was sequenced from the same sample in a study of blood T cell repertoires in COVID-19 (dated by TCRdb to the early 2020s). Library preparation employed the immunoSEQ multiplex PCR assay. This is the immuneACCESS table as TCRdb keeps it, with only in-frame sequences that have V and J called. A part of the clones is gone; compared with another copy, unresolved V genes explain less than half, and the rest is unexplained. In all, the sample holds a few hundred thousand clones, and over 80% of those were seen once. The top ten clones comprise roughly 10% of the sample. The material sequenced was peripheral blood. The receptors were sampled from a woman aged 70 to 79 with COVID-19, enrolled during active disease.

Concerning this clone itself: At one end the junction does not follow the germline gene, possibly because of a read error. V is TRBV27 and J is TRBJ1-4, with a tentative D call TRBD1 (5 bases). Germline V gene data show CDR1 as MNHEY and CDR2 as SMNVEV (reference sequence). This CDR3 spans 12 amino acids. The CDR3: CASSGPLKGWVF. The DNA for the CDR3 is TGTGCCAGCAGCGGGCCACTTAAGGGGTGGGTTTTT.

The chain links TRBV28 to TRBJ1-5, with TRBD1 matching 7 bases. Losses at the gene ends were 5 bases for V and 3 bases for J; bases not matched to a gene: 7. Germline-derived CDR1 and CDR2 are MDHEN and SYDVKM. The CDR3 is made up of 15 amino acids. The CDR3 sequence: CASSPDRVVNQPQHF. DNA for the CDR3: TGTGCCAGCAGTCCAGACAGGGTCGTCAATCAGCCCCAGCATTTT. The full variable domain, in which reference TRBV28 and TRBJ1-5 provide the parts outside the CDR3, is DVKVTQSSRYLVKRTGEKVFLECVQDMDHENMFWYRQDPGLGLRLIYFSYDVKMKEKGDIPEGYSVSREKKERFSLILESASTNQTSMYLCASSPDRVVNQPQHFGDGTRLSIL.

V usage is TRBV6-5 and J usage is TRBJ1-6; D is ambiguous. Germline CDR1 and CDR2: MNHEY and SVGAGI. Trimming shortened V by 5 bases and J by 5 bases, and 13 bases separated the two germline ends. CDR3 length: 15 amino acids. CDR3 coding DNA: TGTGCCAGCAGTCGGGAGGCCCGGGATAATTCACCCCTCCACTTT. Translation gives CASSREARDNSPLHF.

The chain couples TRBV7-8 to TRBJ2-1; D ambiguous. The V gene's germline CDR1 is SGHVS and CDR2 FQNEAQ. This CDR3 region has 11 residues. V was clipped by 10 bases and J by 5 bases, with 9 bases between them. Here the CDR3 DNA reads TGTGCCACCATGGGCAACAATGAGCAGTTCTTC. Its translation: CATMGNNEQFF.

V gene TRBV11-3 combines with J gene TRBJ2-1; the D gene is possibly TRBD2 (7 bases). V was cut by 1 base and J by 0 bases, with 19 bases left in between. The CDR3 spans 19 residues. Germline V gene sequence: CDR1 SGHNT, CDR2 YENEEA. In nucleotides, the CDR3 is TGTGCCAGCAGCTTAGTAGGGGGAGCGCTAGCGGCCTCCTACAATGAGCAGTTCTTC. As protein: CASSLVGGALAASYNEQFF.

The chain couples TRBV10-3 to TRBJ2-7; 9 bases agree with TRBD2. The CDR3 totals 13 residues. The germline CDR1 and CDR2 sequences are ENHRY and SYGVKD. With V trimmed by 4 bases and J by 5 bases, 3 bases remained unmatched. CDR3 nucleotide sequence: TGTGCCATCAGTGGGCTAGCGGGAAACGAGCAGTACTTC. Translated: CAISGLAGNEQYF.

The chain employs TRBV24-1 and TRBJ2-5; 7 nucleotides match TRBD1. The J segment lost 9 bases and the V segment lost 3 bases, leaving 15 bases of the junction unmatched. In germline, CDR1 is KGHDR, CDR2 SFDVKD. The CDR3 loop spans 16 amino acids. CDR3 DNA: TGTGCCACCAGTGATCCGCCGACAGGGCAGGAGATGGCCCAGTACTTC. Residues: CATSDPPTGQEMAQYF.

The chain recombines TRBV9 with TRBJ1-2; D gene unclear. V lost 4 bases, J lost 3 bases, and 13 bases lay in between. CDR1 SGDLS and CDR2 YYNGEE come from the germline V gene. The CDR3 is made up of 14 amino acids. Here the CDR3 DNA reads TGTGCCAGCAGCCCGCGTTGGGCCGACTATGGCTACACCTTC. It specifies CASSPRWADYGYTF.

The chain uses TRBV6-1 and TRBJ2-4; 7 bases agree with TRBD2. Germline CDR1 is MNHNS and CDR2 is SASEGT. The CDR3 totals 17 residues. J was trimmed by 4 bases and V by 4 bases; bases with no gene match: 13. CDR3 in DNA: TGTGCCAGCAGTGCTATTAAAAAGGCGGGGGAGAAAAACATTCAGTACTTC. Its translation is CASSAIKKAGEKNIQYF.

This clone was seen a few times. V usage is TRBV6-6 and J usage is TRBJ1-1, with D unresolved. Trimming took 3 bases from V and 5 from J, leaving 13 bases between them. The CDR3 loop spans 14 amino acids. Germline V gene data show CDR1 as MNHNY and CDR2 as SVGAGI (reference sequence). CDR3 in amino acids: CASSYGGSGTEAFF. The CDR3 DNA reads TGTGCCAGCAGTTATGGAGGGTCGGGAACTGAAGCTTTCTTT.

The chain links TRBV7-3 to TRBJ2-1; a weak D match, TRBD2 (5 bases). The V gene's germline CDR1 is SGHTA and CDR2 FQGTGA. Trimming left V 4 bases short and J 12 bases short, with 16 bases between. The CDR3 sequence is 13 residues long. The CDR3 DNA reads TGTGCCAGCAGCTCTCACCAACTAGTCCCGCAGTTCTTC. Translation: CASSSHQLVPQFF.

The chain uses TRBV29-1 and TRBJ2-7; D not certain. The CDR3 runs to 12 residues. The V gene's germline CDR1 is SQVTM and CDR2 ANQGSEA. Trimming took off 3 bases at V and 3 bases at J, with 9 bases between the two ends. The CDR3 DNA reads TGCAGCGTTGAGGAAACAGACTACGAGCAGTACTTC. Translating gives CSVEETDYEQYF.

CDR3 bases: TGTGCCAGCAGTGGTTGGGACAGGGCTGAAAAACTGTTTTTT. Its translation is CASSGWDRAEKLFF. The J gene is TRBJ1-4, the V gene TRBV2; 9 bases align to TRBD1. V trimming: 4 bases; J trimming: 7 bases; junction bases outside the gene matches: 4. Germline V gene sequence: CDR1 SNHLY, CDR2 FYNNEI. The CDR3 is made up of 14 amino acids.

The rearrangement joins TRBV6-2 or TRBV6-3 to TRBJ2-2, with 7 bases identical to TRBD1. Germline V CDR1 and CDR2: MNHEY, SVGEGT. The CDR3 runs 15 residues. Trimming at V came to 2 bases and at J to 0 bases, leaving 0 bases not matched to a gene. The CDR3 region is CASSYDRANTGELFF. Written as DNA, the CDR3 is TGTGCCAGCAGTTACGACAGGGCGAACACCGGGGAGCTGTTTTTT.

V usage is TRBV5-1 and J usage is TRBJ2-1, with TRBD2 matching 9 bases. After removal of 2 bases from V and 8 bases from J, the junction contained 17 bases not matched to a gene. Germline V gene lookup returns CDR1 SGHRS and CDR2 YFSETQ. This CDR3 has 18 residues. The CDR3 nucleotides are TGCGCCAGCAGCTTAGCTTCTTGGGCTAGCGGGACTATGGATGAGCAGTTCTTC. It specifies CASSLASWASGTMDEQFF. The full variable domain, rest sourced from reference TRBV5-1 and TRBJ2-1, is KAGVTQTPRYLIKTRGQQVTLSCSPISGHRSVSWYQQTPGQGLQFLFEYFSETQRNKGNFPGRFSGRQFSNSRSEMNVSTLELGDSALYLCASSLASWASGTMDEQFFGPGTRLTVL.

The CDR3 spells CASSEFSGPGGKLFF. CDR3 in DNA: TGTGCCAGCAGTGAGTTTTCTGGGCCGGGAGGGAAACTGTTTTTT. The chain recombines TRBV6-1 with TRBJ1-4; D ambiguous. Trimming took 3 bases from V and 11 from J, leaving 19 bases between them. Germline V gives CDR1 MNHNS, CDR2 SASEGT. This CDR3 comprises 15 residues.

This CDR3 is CATSRVRATNEKLFF. CDR3 nucleotide sequence: TGTGCCACCAGCAGAGTTCGGGCAACTAATGAAAAACTGTTTTTT. The gene calls are TRBV15 and TRBJ1-4; D ambiguous. The CDR3 sequence is 15 residues long. Germline CDR1 and CDR2: LNHNV and YYDKDF (reference sequence). V lost 1 base and J lost 0, with 6 bases in between.

This clone is a singleton in its sample. V gene TRBV5-1 combines with J gene TRBJ2-3; D is undetermined. The V gene's germline CDR1 is SGHRS and CDR2 YFSETQ. This CDR3 has 15 amino acids. Trimming left V 0 bases short and J 3 bases short, with 11 bases between. CDR3 in amino acids: CASSLDYFNTDTQYF. CDR3 sequence (DNA): TGCGCCAGCAGCTTGGACTATTTTAATACAGATACGCAGTATTTT. Full variable domain (missing parts from reference TRBV5-1 and TRBJ2-3): KAGVTQTPRYLIKTRGQQVTLSCSPISGHRSVSWYQQTPGQGLQFLFEYFSETQRNKGNFPGRFSGRQFSNSRSEMNVSTLELGDSALYLCASSLDYFNTDTQYFGPGTRLTVL.

The rearrangement joins TRBV4-1 to TRBJ2-7; a possible D gene is TRBD1 (5 bases). Germline lookup yields CDR1 MGHRA and CDR2 YSYEKL. The ends were cut back, 6 bases at V and 2 bases at J, with 14 bases in the middle. This CDR3 contains 14 residues. The CDR3 bases are TGCGCCAGCAGTGGGGCGACCAGGACCTACGAGCAGTACTTC. This translates into CASSGATRTYEQYF.

V usage is TRBV18 and J usage is TRBJ2-1; 8 bases match TRBD2. V was pared by 11 bases and J by 6 bases, with 9 bases of the junction left unmatched. CDR3 length: 13 residues. The germline CDR1 and CDR2 sequences are KGHSH and LQKENI. The CDR3 is CACVPAGGNEQFF. CDR3 nucleotides: TGTGCCTGTGTACCGGCGGGGGGCAATGAGCAGTTCTTC.

This clone was observed once. The rearrangement uses TRBV24-1 and TRBJ2-1, with TRBD2 identical over 11 bases. CDR3 length: 17 residues. Per the germline V gene, CDR1 is KGHDR and CDR2 is SFDVKD. With V trimmed by 5 bases and J by 6 bases, 11 bases remained unmatched. This CDR3 is CATSGNIAGGDGNEQFF. The CDR3, as DNA: TGTGCCACCAGTGGAAACATAGCGGGAGGGGACGGCAATGAGCAGTTCTTC.